A single sample gave rise to the 20 T cell receptor beta chains below, sequenced in a study of regulatory T cells in long-lasting Graves disease. The time point: persistent/refractory GD, antithyroid drugs over 5 years with positive TRAb. Scientists built the TCR library using RNA that was extracted from PBMCs. CDR3-region Arm-PCR and iRepertoire HTBI primers produced the TCR beta libraries. TCRdb analysed the multiplex PCR reads with MiXCR anew, one entry per CDR3 protein. Altogether hundreds of thousands of distinct CDR3 sequences are present, 30% being singletons, with the ten largest covering around 42%. The source was peripheral blood mononuclear cells (PBMCs), collected when the disease was refractory, from a patient treated with antithyroid drugs. Source of these receptors: a female donor with Graves disease.

The genes are TRBV9 and TRBJ1-1, with D hard to call. CDR1 and CDR2 from the germline V gene are SGDLS and YYNGEE. CDR3 length equals 15 residues. V shed 2 bases and J shed 0 bases, with 11 bases lying between them. CDR3 coding DNA: TGTGCCAGCAGCGTGGACCCCCTGATGAACACTGAAGCTTTCTTT. It encodes CASSVDPLMNTEAFF.

This clonotype was counted a few times. The chain combines TRBV20-1 with TRBJ2-5; 14 bases are shared with TRBD2. V gave up 0 bases and J gave up 4 bases; unmatched junction bases: 1. Germline values: CDR1 DFQATT, CDR2 SNEGSKA (reference sequence). The length of the CDR3 is 15 residues. This CDR3 reads CSARDGTSGRETQYF. The CDR3 DNA follows: TGCAGTGCTAGAGATGGGACTAGCGGGAGAGAGACCCAGTACTTC.

The V gene is TRBV27, the J gene TRBJ2-7; tentative D call: TRBD2 (6 bases). Trimming removed 3 bases at V and 6 bases at J, with 15 bases between. Germline V CDR1 and CDR2: MNHEY, SMNVEV (reference sequence). The CDR3 loop spans 14 amino acids. The CDR3 DNA follows: TGTGCCAGCAGTTTGGGACTGCCCGTTTCCGAGCAGTACTTC. This translates into CASSLGLPVSEQYF.

This clonotype was recorded many times. This chain uses TRBV28 with TRBJ1-1, with 7 bases matching TRBD1. The CDR3 is 13 residues long. Germline CDR1 MDHEN, CDR2 SYDVKM. Germline trimming cut 10 bases from V and 1 base from J; bases unmatched to any gene: 6. Written as DNA, the CDR3 is TGTGCCACCGCGGACAGGCCGAACACTGAAGCTTTCTTT. Its protein is CATADRPNTEAFF.

The chain recombines TRBV11-2 with TRBJ2-3, with D uncertain. Germline CDR1 is SGHAT and CDR2 is FQNNGV. With 5 bases removed from V and 4 bases from J, the gap between germline ends came to 13 bases. The CDR3 is 14 amino acids. DNA for the CDR3: TGTGCCAGCAGCCTATTAATGGACGCAGATACGCAGTATTTT. This gives the protein CASSLLMDADTQYF.

CDR3 nucleotides: TGTGCCAGCAGGGACAGACAGGGAATGATCAAGCCCCAGCATTTT. It translates to CASRDRQGMIKPQHF. The chain joins TRBV6-1 to TRBJ1-5, with TRBD1 identical over 7 bases. The CDR3 has 15 residues. Germline V gene sequence: CDR1 MNHNS, CDR2 SASEGT. With 6 bases clipped from V and 8 bases from J, the junction kept 13 bases outside the gene matches.

The chain joins TRBV30 to TRBJ1-2, with D unclear. This CDR3 is built from 14 residues. V was pared by 4 bases and J by 1 base, with 13 bases between. In germline, CDR1 is GTSNPN, CDR2 SVGIG (reference sequence). CDR3 protein: CAWTTIGVNYGYTF. CDR3 coding DNA: TGTGCCTGGACCACCATTGGGGTTAACTATGGCTACACCTTC.

This clonotype has more than one count but fewer than ten. The CDR3 DNA reads TGTGCCAGTAGTATGATGGGCACTAACTATGGCTACACCTTC. Protein sequence: CASSMMGTNYGYTF. The gene calls are TRBV19 and TRBJ1-2; D uncertain. The CDR3 has 14 amino acids. The V gene lost 3 bases and the J gene lost 0 bases, with 8 bases spanning the gap. Germline loops: CDR1 LNHDA, CDR2 SQIVND (reference sequence). Based on the CDR3 plus reference TRBV19 and TRBJ1-2, the full variable domain is DGGITQSPKYLFRKEGQNVTLSCEQNLNHDAMYWYRQDPGQGLRLIYYSQIVNDFQKGDIAEGYSVSREKKESFPLTVTSAQKNPTAFYLCASSMMGTNYGYTFGSGTRLTVV.

This clonotype came up once. V is TRBV7-9 and J is TRBJ2-2; 7 positions match TRBD1. CDR1 and CDR2 (germline): SEHNR, FQNEAQ (reference sequence). The CDR3 runs to 15 residues. V lost 7 bases to trimming and J lost 4 bases; unmatched junction nucleotides: 9. DNA for the CDR3: TGTGCCAGCATCGAGGGACAGACCTTCACCGGGGAGCTGTTTTTT. This translates into CASIEGQTFTGELFF.

V usage is TRBV6-2 or TRBV6-3 and J usage is TRBJ1-6, with D tentatively TRBD1 (6 bases). Germline CDR1 and CDR2: MNHEY and SVGEGT. CDR3 length: 16 amino acids. V lost 0 bases to trimming and J lost 4 bases, with 10 bases between them. The CDR3: CASSYSTGAYNSPLHF. In DNA, the CDR3 is TGTGCCAGCAGTTACTCCACGGGGGCGTATAATTCACCCCTCCACTTT.

The chain carries TRBV29-1 and TRBJ1-5; 10 nucleotides match TRBD1. Trimming removed 8 bases from V and 4 bases from J; junction bases left unmatched: 14. The length of the CDR3 is 16 residues. CDR1 and CDR2 from the germline V gene are SQVTM and ANQGSEA. The CDR3 sequence is CSPGDRGKTKNQPQHF. The DNA of the CDR3 is TGCAGCCCAGGGGACAGGGGTAAAACAAAGAATCAGCCCCAGCATTTT. Full variable domain (rest looked up from reference TRBV29-1 and TRBJ1-5): SAVISQKPSRDICQRGTSLTIQCQVDSQVTMMFWYRQQPGQSLTLIATANQGSEATYESGFVIDKFPISRPNLTFSTLTVSNMSPEDSSIYLCSPGDRGKTKNQPQHFGDGTRLSIL.

CDR3 in DNA: TGCAGTGCTCCGCTAGCCCCTGGCCACTACGAGCAGTACTTC. Protein product: CSAPLAPGHYEQYF. V and J are TRBV20-1 and TRBJ2-7; D perhaps matches TRBD2 (5 bases). Trimming took 5 bases from V and 3 from J, leaving 17 bases between them. CDR1 and CDR2 (germline): DFQATT, SNEGSKA (reference sequence). The CDR3 is made up of 14 amino acids.

In the case of this clonotype: The junction does not match germline at one end; this may be a read error. This chain uses TRBV11-2 with TRBJ2-6, with a tentative D call TRBD1 (6 bases). The CDR3 is 16 residues long. Germline V lookup: CDR1 SGHAT, CDR2 FQNNGV. CDR3 bases: TGTGCCGGCAGCTTATGGGGGCGGGCTGGGGCCAACGTCCTGACTTTC. It is translated as CAGSLWGRAGANVLTF.

V is TRBV30 and J is TRBJ2-2, with TRBD2 as a possible D gene (5 bases). The CDR3 is 14 amino acids. Trimming stripped 0 bases from V and 5 bases from J, with 10 bases between. Germline loops: CDR1 GTSNPN, CDR2 SVGIG (reference sequence). CDR3 sequence (DNA): TGTGCCTGGAGTGTACTGGGCGGGACCGGGGAGCTGTTTTTT. It translates to CAWSVLGGTGELFF. The variable domain in full, completed from reference TRBV30 and TRBJ2-2, reads SQTIHQWPATLVQPVGSPLSLECTVEGTSNPNLYWYRQAAGRGLQLLFYSVGIGQISSEVPQNLSASRPQDRQFILSSKKLLLSDSGFYLCAWSVLGGTGELFFGEGSRLTVL.

V and J are TRBV9 and TRBJ1-5; D is unclear. This CDR3 contains 15 residues. The germline gives CDR1 SGDLS, CDR2 YYNGEE. The V end was cut by 0 bases, the J end by 0 bases, with 7 bases between. The CDR3 DNA reads as TGTGCCAGCAGCGTAGGATGGGCTAGCAATCAGCCCCAGCATTTT. Protein: CASSVGWASNQPQHF.

This chain uses TRBV5-6 with TRBJ1-4, with 7 bases lining up with TRBD1. The CDR3 runs 15 residues. Trimming at V came to 4 bases and at J to 5 bases, leaving 8 bases not matched to a gene. CDR1 is SGHDT, CDR2 YYEEEE, per germline. This CDR3 is CASSAGVQGNEKLFF. CDR3 coding DNA: TGTGCCAGCAGCGCTGGAGTACAGGGGAATGAAAAACTGTTTTTT.

V is TRBV9 and J is TRBJ2-7, with 9 bases identical to TRBD1. The CDR3 is 16 amino acids. V dropped 4 bases and J dropped 3; count of bases not matched to a gene: 11. CDR1 and CDR2 from the germline V gene are SGDLS and YYNGEE. The CDR3 nucleotides are TGTGCCAGCAGCCCAGGGGGATGGGACAGGGACTACGAGCAGTACTTC. As protein: CASSPGGWDRDYEQYF.

V is TRBV25-1 and J is TRBJ1-4; 8 nucleotides match TRBD1. The V and J ends lost 4 bases and 3 bases, in that order; junction bases with no gene match: 1. The germline V gene encodes CDR1 MGHDK and CDR2 SYGVNS. The CDR3 covers 14 residues. The CDR3 spells CASSAQGANEKLFF. CDR3 in DNA: TGTGCCAGCAGTGCACAGGGGGCTAATGAAAAACTGTTTTTT.

The rearrangement uses TRBV29-1 and TRBJ1-2; D not certain. The V end was cut by 4 bases, the J end by 0 bases, with 9 bases between. Germline lookup yields CDR1 SQVTM and CDR2 ANQGSEA. The CDR3 totals 13 residues. The CDR3, as DNA: TGCAGCGTTGTTGCGGGCCCTAACTATGGCTACACCTTC. This translates into CSVVAGPNYGYTF.

This clonotype came up once. CDR3 nucleotide sequence: TGTGCCAGCAGGGAAAACGGGGGGCTAGCCAAAAACATTCAGTACTTC. The encoded protein is CASRENGGLAKNIQYF. The chain joins TRBV12-3 or TRBV12-4 to TRBJ2-4, with a weak D call TRBD2 (7 bases). The CDR3 is made up of 16 amino acids. Trimming removed 6 bases at V and 0 bases at J, with 15 bases between.